The 18 T cell receptor beta chains below all came from one sample that was sequenced in a study of blood T cells in healthy people across ages. Through a sample-barcoded 5' primer and a J-beta primer mix, a second PCR was run for about 6 to 12 cycles. In TCRdb, the 5' RACE reads were re-called with MiXCR into one record per CDR3 protein. Here the sample spans some 1.6 million distinct CDR3 sequences, 34% being singletons. What was sequenced was blood. Source of these receptors: a woman aged 25 to 39 in good health.

The V call is TRBV15, the J call TRBJ1-5; TRBD1 agrees at 9 bases. Germline CDR1 and CDR2: LNHNV and YYDKDF (reference sequence). The CDR3 runs to 17 residues. V was clipped by 2 bases and J by 4 bases; unmatched bases: 9. The CDR3 bases are TGTGCCACCAGCAGACTAATCGGGACAGGGAAGAATCAGCCCCAGCATTTT. It yields the protein CATSRLIGTGKNQPQHF. Using reference TRBV15 and TRBJ1-5 for the parts outside the CDR3, the full variable domain is DAMVIQNPRYQVTQFGKPVTLSCSQTLNHNVMYWYQQKSSQAPKLLFHYYDKDFNNEADTPDNFQSRRPNTSFCFLDIRSPGLGDTAMYLCATSRLIGTGKNQPQHFGDGTRLSIL.

This clonotype was observed a single time. A clone one base away is much larger, so this may be a read error. The chain uses TRBV4-2 and TRBJ2-7, with D unresolved. Germline V gene lookup returns CDR1 LGHNA and CDR2 YNFKEQ. The CDR3 length is 16 residues. V lost 0 bases to trimming and J lost 5 bases, with 17 bases between them. DNA of the CDR3: TGTGCCAGCAGCCAAGATCTATACGAGTTCGTCGACGAGCAGTACTTC. Translating it yields CASSQDLYEFVDEQYF.

On this clonotype itself: At one end the junction does not follow the germline gene, possibly because of a read error. CDR3 sequence (DNA): TGTGCCGGCAGCCTACGACTAGGCGGAGAGACCCAGTACTTC. Translation: CAGSLRLGGETQYF. The gene calls are TRBV3-1 and TRBJ2-5; D perhaps matches TRBD2 (6 bases). CDR1 LGHDT and CDR2 YNNKEL come from the germline V gene (reference sequence). This CDR3 has 14 residues.

V and J are TRBV29-1 and TRBJ1-1; the D is unclear. Germline V CDR1 and CDR2: SQVTM, ANQGSEA. The V and J ends lost 5 bases and 6 bases respectively, with 10 bases between them. The CDR3 length is 11 residues. Here the CDR3 reads CSVYGGAEAFF. The CDR3 DNA reads as TGCAGCGTTTATGGTGGGGCTGAAGCTTTCTTT.

The chain carries TRBV20-1 and TRBJ2-5, with D tentatively TRBD2 (6 bases). Between the trimmed V and J ends, which lost 6 bases and 2 bases, there was a span of 13 bases. Germline assignment: CDR1 DFQATT and CDR2 SNEGSKA (reference sequence). The CDR3 totals 13 residues. CDR3 region: CSALRAGQETQYF. Written as DNA, the CDR3 is TGCAGTGCCCTTAGGGCGGGACAAGAGACCCAGTACTTC.

This clonotype was seen only once. V gene TRBV11-2 combines with J gene TRBJ2-5, with D perhaps TRBD1 (5 bases). Trimming removed 7 bases from V and 4 bases from J, with 16 bases in between. Germline lookup yields CDR1 SGHAT and CDR2 FQNNGV. CDR3 length: 14 residues. CDR3 nucleotide sequence: TGTGCCAGCAAGGCAACCCAGGGTGGAGAGACCCAGTACTTC. Its translation: CASKATQGGETQYF.

As concerns this clonotype: A read error may produce the germline difference seen at one junction end. This sequence joins TRBV27 and TRBJ2-7; 10 bases are a match to TRBD2. The CDR3 is made up of 15 amino acids. Germline V gene sequence: CDR1 MNHEY, CDR2 SMNVEV (reference sequence). The CDR3: CASSLSLAGATEQYF. CDR3 DNA: TGTGCCAGCAGCTTATCTCTAGCGGGGGCTACCGAGCAGTACTTC.

As regards this clonotype: Likely a read error: the CDR3 ends without its conserved phenylalanine or tryptophan. Because the CDR3's place on the DNA is in doubt, the DNA is left out and the CDR3 is given as listed by TCRdb. The V gene is TRBV21-1, the J gene TRBJ2-1; TRBD1 reflects the table's D call only, with no check against the DNA. TRBV21-1 is annotated as a pseudogene. The CDR3 adds up to 17 amino acids, both ends counted. CDR3 residues: CASSAGTGGPTYNEQFC.

This clonotype turned up a few times. The rearrangement links TRBV9 to TRBJ1-1; 7 nucleotides agree with TRBD1. This CDR3 has 15 amino acids. V was pared by 3 bases and J by 0 bases, with 5 bases of the junction left unmatched. Germline lookup yields CDR1 SGDLS and CDR2 YYNGEE. The CDR3 coding sequence is TGTGCCAGCAGCGCGACGGGACAGTTGAACACTGAAGCTTTCTTT. This gives the protein CASSATGQLNTEAFF.

CDR3 loop: CASSPLASAMGELFF. The CDR3 DNA follows: TGTGCCAGCAGCCCGCTAGCCTCCGCTATGGGGGAGCTGTTTTTT. This chain uses TRBV7-2 with TRBJ2-2; TRBD2 might be the D (5 bases). Germline V gene sequence: CDR1 SGHTA, CDR2 FQGNSA. The CDR3 is 15 residues long. The V and J ends lost 5 bases and 8 bases respectively, with 18 bases between them.

There are a few counts of this clonotype. The V and J genes are TRBV5-1 and TRBJ2-3; TRBD2 might be the D (5 bases). The CDR3 length is 15 residues. V lost 2 bases, J lost 4 bases, and 14 bases lay in between. The germline V gene encodes CDR1 SGHRS and CDR2 YFSETQ. The CDR3, as DNA: TGCGCCAGCAGCTTTGAGCGGCACGGCGCAGATACGCAGTATTTT. This gives the protein CASSFERHGADTQYF.

This chain uses TRBV9 with TRBJ2-1, with 8 bases matching TRBD2. CDR1 and CDR2 from the germline V gene are SGDLS and YYNGEE. There are 15 residues in the CDR3. The V segment lost 5 bases and the J segment 6 bases; nucleotides outside the gene matches: 10. The CDR3 spells CASSGSGGWGNEQFF. The CDR3, as DNA: TGTGCCAGCAGTGGGAGCGGGGGTTGGGGCAATGAGCAGTTCTTC. Full variable domain (rest looked up from reference TRBV9 and TRBJ2-1): DSGVTQTPKHLITATGQRVTLRCSPRSGDLSVYWYQQSLDQGLQFLIQYYNGEERAKGNILERFSAQQFPDLHSELNLSSLELGDSALYFCASSGSGGWGNEQFFGPGTRLTVL.

CDR3 DNA sequence: TGTGCCAGCAGCTCACTTGACAGTCACTATTACGAGCAGTACTTC. Protein product: CASSSLDSHYYEQYF. The V and J genes are TRBV11-2 and TRBJ2-7; tentative D call: TRBD1 (5 bases). Per germline, CDR1 SGHAT and CDR2 FQNNGV. Deletions cut 4 bases from V and 4 bases from J, with 17 bases between. The CDR3 is 15 amino acids.

This clonotype turned up a few times. The chain recombines TRBV14 with TRBJ1-5, with D tentatively TRBD1 (6 bases). V was shortened by 1 base and J by 2 bases, with 12 bases between the two germline ends. The germline CDR1 and CDR2 sequences are SGHDN and FVKESK. The CDR3 loop spans 16 amino acids. CDR3 bases: TGTGCCAGCAGCCAAGGGGGGGCGGGAGGCAATCAGCCCCAGCATTTT. Its translation is CASSQGGAGGNQPQHF.

Concerning this clonotype itself: At one of its ends the junction is not consistent with the germline gene, which may arise from a read error. V and J are TRBV7-2 and TRBJ2-4; no clear D. The CDR3 spans 12 residues. Germline CDR1 reads SGHTA; CDR2 reads FQGNSA. The CDR3 sequence is CVSSLVWNIQYF. The CDR3 DNA reads as TGTGTCAGCAGCCTTGTTTGGAACATTCAGTACTTC.

This clonotype appeared many times. The junction does not match germline at one end; this may be a read error. The J gene is TRBJ2-5, the V gene TRBV7-9; 7 positions agree with TRBD1. Germline V gene data show CDR1 as SEHNR and CDR2 as FQNEAQ (reference sequence). The CDR3 runs 14 residues. CDR3 in amino acids: CASSQGQAQETQYF. CDR3 sequence (DNA): TGCGCCAGCAGCCAAGGACAGGCCCAAGAGACCCAGTACTTC.

To note about this clonotype: Relative to the germline gene, one junction end is altered; a read error may explain this. The J gene is TRBJ2-7, the V gene TRBV13; 14 positions agree with TRBD2. CDR1 and CDR2 from the germline V gene are PRHDT and FYEKMQ (reference sequence). CDR3 length: 17 residues. The CDR3 region has the DNA TGTGCCAACAGCCACGCCGGGACTAGCGGGGGATTTGGGGAGCAGTACTTC. Residues: CANSHAGTSGGFGEQYF.

This clonotype was seen only a few times. The chain employs TRBV4-1 and TRBJ1-2; no clear D gene. Trimming cost V 0 bases and J 5 bases, with 10 bases left between them. Germline-derived CDR1 and CDR2 are MGHRA and YSYEKL. The CDR3 runs to 14 residues. CDR3 sequence: CASSQDRPLYGYTF. The CDR3 region has the DNA TGCGCCAGCAGCCAAGATAGGCCCCTATATGGCTACACCTTC.